The TCR beta chain described here comes from a study of T cell changes during pregnancy in multiple sclerosis. There are 14 residues in the CDR3. Trimming left V 2 bases short and J 4 bases short, with 12 bases between. Germline V CDR1 and CDR2: SGHTA, FQGTGA. Data came from immunoSEQ multiplex PCR; TCRdb stores just in-frame clones and leaves some out. The table records some 64,000 clones, about 91% of them present only once. Sequencing used peripheral blood, obtained in the first trimester of pregnancy. The chain carries TRBV7-3 and TRBJ2-7; D is possibly TRBD2 (6 bases). This sequence was found in a female donor with multiple sclerosis, enrolled in a pregnancy study. In DNA form, the CDR3 reads TGTGCCAGCAGCTTAGACGGGAGTGGGTACGAGCAGTACTTC. Amino acid sequence: CASSLDGSGYEQYF.